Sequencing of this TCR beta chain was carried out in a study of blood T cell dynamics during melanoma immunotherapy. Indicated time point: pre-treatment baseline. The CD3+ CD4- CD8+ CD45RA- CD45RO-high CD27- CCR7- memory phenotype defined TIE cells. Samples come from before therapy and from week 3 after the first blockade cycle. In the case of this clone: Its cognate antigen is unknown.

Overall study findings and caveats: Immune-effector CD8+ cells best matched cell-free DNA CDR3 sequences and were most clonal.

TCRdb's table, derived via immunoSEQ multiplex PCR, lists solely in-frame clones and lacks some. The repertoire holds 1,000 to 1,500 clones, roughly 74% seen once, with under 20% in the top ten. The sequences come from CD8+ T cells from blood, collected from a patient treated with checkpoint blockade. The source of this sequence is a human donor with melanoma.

This CDR3 reads CASRLSADPYGYTF. CDR3 nucleotide sequence: TGTGCCAGCAGACTATCCGCAGATCCCTATGGCTACACCTTC. The rearrangement links TRBV2 to TRBJ1-2; D is uncertain. The CDR3 has 14 amino acids. Germline V gene data show CDR1 as SNHLY and CDR2 as FYNNEI. V was shortened by 6 bases and J by 4 bases, with 15 bases between the two germline ends. The whole variable domain, filled in from reference TRBV2 and TRBJ1-2, reads EPEVTQTPSHQVTQMGQEVILRCVPISNHLYFYWYRQILGQKVEFLVSFYNNEISEKSEIFDDQFSVERPDGSNFTLKIRSTKLEDSAMYFCASRLSADPYGYTFGSGTRLTVV.